This T cell receptor beta chain was captured in a study of cytomegalovirus exposure and HLA in healthy donors. A multiplex PCR was run with 60 Vbeta primers and 13 Jbeta primers. This table comes from immunoSEQ multiplex PCR, and its TCRdb copy is limited to in-frame clones, with some not included. The sample lists about 140,000 clones, 80% occurring once. Regarding this clone: What it recognizes is unknown.

Study observations and caveats: Later examination showed HLA-associated TCR beta chains had greater clonal expansion than equally common others.

CDR3 length: 15 residues. V trimming: 5 bases; J trimming: 2 bases; junction bases outside the gene matches: 10. Germline values: CDR1 SQVTM, CDR2 ANQGSEA. The receptor's source is a man aged 30-40 years in good health and CMV-seronegative. The chain is built from TRBV29-1 and TRBJ2-5, with 8 positions matching TRBD2. The sequenced material came from PBMCs. The CDR3, as DNA: TGCAGCGTTTCTGCGCCGGGGGGGGGACAAGAGACCCAGTACTTC. Residues: CSVSAPGGGQETQYF.